This T cell receptor (beta chain) was sequenced in a study of beta chain features in type 1 diabetes. Whole-study context: The study examined more than 100,000,000 sorted cells across all samples.

This clone has only a few counts. The antigen is undetermined. As every portion of the isolated RNA was reverse transcribed, the sequencing read expressed TCRB transcripts. Data came from immunoSEQ multiplex PCR; TCRdb stores just in-frame clones and leaves some out. The table includes about 640,000 clones, 9.5% to 15% detected once. The study, taken as a whole, reports: Within the patient group, naive, central memory and Treg TCRB repertoires appeared more similar to each other than within healthy donors. Type 1 diabetes patients showed a moderate but significant shortening of TCRB CDR3s in all four CD4+ subsets. Fewer junction insertions and more nucleotide deletions appeared in type 1 diabetes patients.

The length of the CDR3 is 16 residues. Germline values: CDR1 SGHTA, CDR2 FQGNSA. The V and J ends lost 4 bases and 14 bases, in that order; junction bases with no gene match: 15. Sequenced sample: naive CD4+ T cells from blood. The chain carries TRBV7-2 and TRBJ2-1, with 12 bases fitting TRBD2. The receptor's source is a man aged 25 to 45 with type 1 diabetes. CDR3 amino acids: CASSSVRSTSGGWKFF. The DNA of the CDR3 is TGTGCCAGCAGCTCCGTGAGATCCACTAGCGGGGGGTGGAAGTTCTTC.